This T cell receptor (beta chain) emerged from a study of T-cell reconstitution after alpha-beta-depleted transplantation in children. TCRbeta library preparation incorporated unique molecular identifiers. TCRdb reanalysed the PCR reads using MiXCR and keeps one entry per CDR3 protein. The data show about 980,000 distinct CDR3 sequences, about 31% seen once. Germline CDR1 DFQATT, CDR2 SNEGSKA (reference sequence). The length of the CDR3 is 14 residues. With 5 bases removed from V and 7 bases from J, the gap between germline ends came to 18 bases. Here the sequenced sample was PBMCs, mostly from graft donor cells, taken 360 days after TCRalphabeta/CD19-depleted stem cell transplant. This chain connects TRBV20-1 to TRBJ2-1; no clear D. This sequence was found in a boy in the first two years of life who had a stem cell transplant for SCID, so the T cells may come from the graft donor. The CDR3 nucleotides are TGCAGTGCTTTCCGACCCAGACAAGGTAATGAGCAGTTCTTC. Protein: CSAFRPRQGNEQFF.